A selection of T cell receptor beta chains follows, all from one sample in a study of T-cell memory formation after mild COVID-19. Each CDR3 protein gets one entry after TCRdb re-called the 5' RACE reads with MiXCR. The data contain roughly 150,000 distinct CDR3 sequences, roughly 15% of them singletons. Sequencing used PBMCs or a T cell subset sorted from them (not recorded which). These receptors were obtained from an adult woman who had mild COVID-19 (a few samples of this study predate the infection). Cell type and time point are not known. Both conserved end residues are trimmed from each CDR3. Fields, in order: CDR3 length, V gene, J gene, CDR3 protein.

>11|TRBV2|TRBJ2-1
ASSEGRDNEQF
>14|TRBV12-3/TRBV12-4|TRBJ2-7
ASSSRDSGEAYEQY
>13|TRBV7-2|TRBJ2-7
ASSRQGKVSYEQY
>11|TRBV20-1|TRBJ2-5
SAKGQGQETQY
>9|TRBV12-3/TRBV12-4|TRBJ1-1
AGLRNTEAF
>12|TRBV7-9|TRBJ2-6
ASSQGSGANVLT
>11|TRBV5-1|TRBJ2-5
ASRLTGPETQY
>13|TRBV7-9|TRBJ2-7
ASSLGGDREYEQY
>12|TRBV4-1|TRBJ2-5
ASSQVYEFGAQY
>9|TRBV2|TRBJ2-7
ASATGVEQY
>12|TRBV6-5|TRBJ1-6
ASSYGQNNSPLH
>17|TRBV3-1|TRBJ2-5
ASSQDRRRGSRGGETQY
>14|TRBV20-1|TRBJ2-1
SARGPRLAGGNEQF
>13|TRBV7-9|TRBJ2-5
ASSLGPASQETQY
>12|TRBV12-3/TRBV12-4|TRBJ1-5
ASSPQGNNQPQH
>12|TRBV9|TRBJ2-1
ASSSLNRDNEQF
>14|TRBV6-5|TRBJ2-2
ASSYSGTSVAGELF
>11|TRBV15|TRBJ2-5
ATSTGLRETQY
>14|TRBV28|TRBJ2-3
ASSRTGGDSTDTQY
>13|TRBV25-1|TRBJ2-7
ASSELERGGYEQY
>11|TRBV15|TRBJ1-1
ATSLREYTEAF
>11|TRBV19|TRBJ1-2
ASLQAWGYGYT
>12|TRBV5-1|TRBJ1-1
ASSFYGDNTEAF
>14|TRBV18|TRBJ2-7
ASSPQKLAEPYEQY
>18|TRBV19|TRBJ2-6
ASSIEGQAATMSGANVLT